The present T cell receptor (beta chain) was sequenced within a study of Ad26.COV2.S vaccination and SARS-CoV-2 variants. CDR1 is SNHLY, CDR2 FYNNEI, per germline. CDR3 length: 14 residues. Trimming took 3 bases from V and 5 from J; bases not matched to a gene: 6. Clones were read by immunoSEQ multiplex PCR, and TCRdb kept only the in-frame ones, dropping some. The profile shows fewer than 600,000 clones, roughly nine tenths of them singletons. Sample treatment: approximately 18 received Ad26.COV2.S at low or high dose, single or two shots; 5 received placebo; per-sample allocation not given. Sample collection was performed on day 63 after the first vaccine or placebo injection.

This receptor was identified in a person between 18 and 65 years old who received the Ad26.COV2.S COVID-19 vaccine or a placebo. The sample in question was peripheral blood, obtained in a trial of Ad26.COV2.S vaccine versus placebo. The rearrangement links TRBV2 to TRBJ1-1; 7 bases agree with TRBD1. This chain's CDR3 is CASSDRPGGTEAFF. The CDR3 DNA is TGTGCCAGCAGTGATCGCCCAGGGGGGACTGAAGCTTTCTTT.